Below, 14 T cell receptor beta chains from the same sample are listed, as sequenced in a study of blood T cell repertoires in COVID-19. Assay: immunoSEQ multiplex PCR; the TCRdb copy retains only in-frame clones and omits some. The sample lists almost 90,000 clones, about 90% occurring once. Sequencing was performed on peripheral blood. The receptors were gathered from a man aged 18-30 years with COVID-19, enrolled during active disease.

V and J are TRBV4-3 and TRBJ1-1; possibly TRBD1 for D (5 bases). The V end was cut by 8 bases, the J end by 7 bases, with 17 bases between. This CDR3 spans 13 amino acids. CDR1 and CDR2 from the germline V gene are LGHNA and YSLEER. Written as DNA, the CDR3 is TGCGCCAGCGCGAGGCAGGGTGCCTATGAAGCTTTCTTT. This encodes CASARQGAYEAFF.

This rearrangement joins TRBV5-1 to TRBJ1-2; 8 bases are a match to TRBD1. J was trimmed by 4 bases and V by 2 bases; bases with no gene match: 4. This CDR3 spans 14 amino acids. The germline gives CDR1 SGHRS, CDR2 YFSETQ. CDR3 coding DNA: TGCGCCAGCAGCTTACAGGGGGATGCCTATGGCTACACCTTC. It is translated as CASSLQGDAYGYTF.

This chain connects TRBV15 to TRBJ2-4; tentatively, D is TRBD2 (6 bases). V was shortened by 5 bases and J by 6 bases, with 17 bases between the two germline ends. The CDR3 consists of 15 residues. Germline CDR1 LNHNV, CDR2 YYDKDF (reference sequence). The CDR3 is CATSLAGSFANIQYF. In DNA form, the CDR3 reads TGTGCCACCAGCCTTGCGGGGAGTTTTGCAAACATTCAGTACTTC. Combining the CDR3 with reference TRBV15 and TRBJ2-4 gives the whole variable domain DAMVIQNPRYQVTQFGKPVTLSCSQTLNHNVMYWYQQKSSQAPKLLFHYYDKDFNNEADTPDNFQSRRPNTSFCFLDIRSPGLGDTAMYLCATSLAGSFANIQYFGAGTRLSVL.

The chain is built from TRBV28 and TRBJ2-3; D not resolved. The CDR3 is 10 residues long. In germline, CDR1 is MDHEN, CDR2 SYDVKM. The ends were cut back, 10 bases at V and 6 bases at J, with 8 bases in the middle. The CDR3 DNA is TGTGCCACCGGTTGGGATACGCAGTATTTT. It translates to CATGWDTQYF.

J is TRBJ2-1 and V is TRBV15; possibly TRBD1 for D (6 bases). CDR3 size: 16 residues. V dropped 2 bases and J dropped 2 bases, with 13 bases sitting between them. Germline CDR1 reads LNHNV; CDR2 reads YYDKDF (reference sequence). The DNA of the CDR3 is TGTGCCACCAGCAGAACAGGGCGATCGACCTACAATGAGCAGTTCTTC. Translation: CATSRTGRSTYNEQFF. The full variable domain, rest sourced from reference TRBV15 and TRBJ2-1, is DAMVIQNPRYQVTQFGKPVTLSCSQTLNHNVMYWYQQKSSQAPKLLFHYYDKDFNNEADTPDNFQSRRPNTSFCFLDIRSPGLGDTAMYLCATSRTGRSTYNEQFFGPGTRLTVL.

The V gene is TRBV13, the J gene TRBJ2-1; D is possibly TRBD2 (5 bases). The CDR3 totals 13 residues. From germline, CDR1 is PRHDT and CDR2 FYEKMQ (reference sequence). With 3 bases removed from V and 8 bases from J, the gap between germline ends came to 11 bases. The CDR3 sequence is CASSFRGQYEQFF. In DNA, the CDR3 is TGTGCCAGCAGCTTCCGGGGTCAATATGAGCAGTTCTTC.

This chain uses TRBV28 with TRBJ1-1; the D is unclear. The CDR3 totals 13 residues. The V gene lost 6 bases and the J gene lost 1 base, with 9 bases spanning the gap. Germline CDR1 is MDHEN and CDR2 is SYDVKM. In DNA form, the CDR3 reads TGTGCCAGCAGCCCCACAAAGAACACTGAAGCTTTCTTT. This gives the protein CASSPTKNTEAFF.

This clone appeared a single time. The chain combines TRBV10-2 with TRBJ2-7, with D maybe TRBD1 (5 bases). Germline V CDR1 and CDR2: WSHSY, SAAADI. This CDR3 spans 14 amino acids. Trimming cost V 6 bases and J 6 bases, with 18 bases left between them. The CDR3 spells CASRAAGLVLEQYF. Written as DNA, the CDR3 is TGCGCCAGCAGGGCCGCAGGGTTGGTACTCGAGCAGTACTTC.

This chain joins TRBV4-3 and TRBJ1-3, with 7 bases matching TRBD1. Germline loops: CDR1 LGHNA, CDR2 YSLEER. The CDR3 extends over 16 amino acids. Unmatched junction bases numbered 4, after V lost 0 bases and J lost 2 bases. The CDR3 sequence is CASSQDTTGTGNTIYF. CDR3 nucleotides: TGCGCCAGCAGCCAAGATACGACAGGGACTGGAAACACCATATATTTT.

The V call is TRBV10-1, the J call TRBJ1-3, with a tentative D call TRBD1 (5 bases). The germline gives CDR1 WNHNN, CDR2 SYGVQD (reference sequence). The CDR3 is 14 residues long. Trimming left V 4 bases short and J 4 bases short, with 11 bases between. The CDR3 is CASSAQGDGNTIYF. In DNA form, the CDR3 reads TGCGCCAGCAGTGCTCAGGGTGACGGAAACACCATATATTTT.

This clone occurred once. CDR3 in DNA: TGTGCCAGCAGCCGAGGGGGTAGAACTTCCTACGAGCAGTACTTC. Residues: CASSRGGRTSYEQYF. V is TRBV6-5 and J is TRBJ2-7, with D tentatively TRBD1 (6 bases). The CDR3 loop spans 15 amino acids. Germline CDR1 is MNHEY and CDR2 is SVGAGI. The V and J ends lost 6 bases and 1 base respectively, with 16 bases between them.

This clone was counted a few times. This chain joins TRBV30 and TRBJ1-5; D gene uncertain. V was cut by 4 bases and J by 2 bases, with 6 bases left in between. This CDR3 region has 12 residues. Germline V gene lookup returns CDR1 GTSNPN and CDR2 SVGIG (reference sequence). The DNA for the CDR3 is TGTGCCTGGACAGAGGGCAATCAGCCCCAGCATTTT. Protein product: CAWTEGNQPQHF.

This clone was observed a few times. This chain links TRBV12-3 or TRBV12-4 with TRBJ1-2; D is uncertain. The length of the CDR3 is 13 residues. Trimming shortened V by 3 bases and J by 7 bases, and 12 bases separated the two germline ends. The CDR3 protein is CASSFLLAGGYTF. DNA of the CDR3: TGTGCCAGCAGTTTCCTCCTTGCGGGTGGCTACACCTTC.

The chain combines TRBV2 with TRBJ1-1, with 8 bases lining up with TRBD1. The ends lost 4 bases at V and 1 base at J; junction bases unmatched: 8. This CDR3 spans 16 amino acids. CDR1 SNHLY and CDR2 FYNNEI come from the germline V gene. The CDR3 coding sequence is TGTGCCAGCAGTGGGCATCTCGGGACAGGGAACACTGAAGCTTTCTTT. It encodes CASSGHLGTGNTEAFF.